The clone carrying this TCR beta chain has a handful of counts. These data come from a study of blood T cell repertoires in COVID-19. Assay: immunoSEQ multiplex PCR; the TCRdb copy retains only in-frame clones and omits some. The profile shows about 310,000 clones, roughly 86% of them singletons. V lost 1 base and J lost 5; bases outside the gene matches: 8. Germline V gives CDR1 LGHDT, CDR2 YNNKEL (reference sequence). CDR3 size: 18 residues. Participants were placed into cohorts based on the clinical history they reported. Recovered Cohort 3 donors showed two negative PCRs, clearance, or symptom resolution.

Sequenced: PBMCs or T cells enriched from blood (not recorded which). The gene calls are TRBV3-1 (or the pseudogene TRBV3-2) and TRBJ2-2, with 12 bases matching TRBD2. The TCR comes from a young woman who had recovered from COVID-19. In nucleotides, the CDR3 is TGTGCCAGCAGCCAAGTCTTGGCTAGCGGGAGGGAGACCGGGGAGCTGTTTTTT. It encodes CASSQVLASGRETGELFF.